These 18 T cell receptor beta chains were sequenced from one sample in a study of response to subunit inactivated influenza vaccine. TCRdb reprocessed the RT-PCR reads via MiXCR and lists one record per CDR3 protein. The table lists around 570,000 distinct CDR3 sequences, 7.5% to 8.5% of them singletons. The material sequenced was PBMCs from blood, taken around 25 months after vaccination. The source of these receptors is a man aged 45 to 75 who received an inactivated influenza vaccine.

This clonotype was seen at least ten times. The rearrangement uses TRBV28 and TRBJ1-1; 8 bases are shared with TRBD1. The CDR3 is 11 amino acids. V shed 6 bases, J shed 11 bases, and the junction held 5 bases outside the gene matches. Germline lookup yields CDR1 MDHEN and CDR2 SYDVKM. In nucleotides, the CDR3 is TGTGCCAGCAGCAGGGACAGGTTGGCTTTCTTT. Translating it yields CASSRDRLAFF.

This chain links TRBV18 with TRBJ1-2; D might be TRBD1 (6 bases). The length of the CDR3 is 14 residues. Deletions cut 4 bases from V and 2 bases from J, with 11 bases between. In germline, CDR1 is KGHSH, CDR2 LQKENI. The CDR3 protein is CASSLGDMNYGYTF. The CDR3 bases are TGTGCCAGCTCACTAGGGGACATGAACTATGGCTACACCTTC.

The J gene is TRBJ2-5, the V gene TRBV20-1; 14 bases are a match to TRBD2. This CDR3 is 18 amino acids long. After removal of 0 bases from V and 4 bases from J, the junction contained 10 bases not matched to a gene. The germline CDR1 and CDR2 sequences are DFQATT and SNEGSKA (reference sequence). CDR3 in DNA: TGCAGTGCTAGAGATTCAGGACTAGCGGGGGGAGAAGGAGAGACCCAGTACTTC. This translates into CSARDSGLAGGEGETQYF.

The CDR3 DNA reads TGTGCCAGCAGCCGGGGGGGAGGCAACACCGGGGAGCTGTTTTTT. The encoded protein is CASSRGGGNTGELFF. This chain links TRBV7-6 with TRBJ2-2; TRBD2 agrees at 8 bases. This CDR3 is built from 15 residues. Germline CDR1 and CDR2: SGHVS and FNYEAQ. Trimming took 5 bases from V and 2 from J; bases not matched to a gene: 4.

This clonotype was seen at least ten times. This chain joins TRBV3-1 and TRBJ2-1; D is possibly TRBD2 (5 bases). This CDR3 is 15 amino acids long. V gave up 2 bases and J gave up 0 bases, with 8 bases separating them. CDR1 and CDR2 from the germline V gene are LGHDT and YNNKEL (reference sequence). The CDR3 protein is CASSQQRSSYNEQFF. CDR3 nucleotide sequence: TGTGCCAGCAGCCAACAGCGGAGCTCCTACAATGAGCAGTTCTTC.

This clonotype was counted between two and nine times. The J gene is TRBJ2-7, the V gene TRBV20-1; no clear D. Deletions cut 4 bases from V and 2 bases from J, with 12 bases between. Germline V gives CDR1 DFQATT, CDR2 SNEGSKA (reference sequence). The CDR3 has 13 amino acids. The CDR3 protein is CSAIPIPAYEQYF. The CDR3 region has the DNA TGCAGTGCTATTCCCATCCCTGCCTACGAGCAGTACTTC.

The table lists this clonotype with a few counts. The CDR3 spells CASRGRARGTYNEQFF. DNA of the CDR3: TGTGCCAGCAGAGGCCGGGCGAGGGGAACCTACAATGAGCAGTTCTTC. The chain employs TRBV21-1 and TRBJ2-1; TRBD1, the table's D call, was not compared with the DNA. TRBV21-1 represents a pseudogene. The CDR3 has 16 amino acids.

The chain combines TRBV9 with TRBJ2-3, with D uncertain. The germline V and J ends were trimmed by 2 bases and 5 bases, with 12 bases remaining between them. CDR1 and CDR2 from the germline V gene are SGDLS and YYNGEE. The CDR3 contains 14 residues. The CDR3 loop is CASSVGTFGDTQYF. Written as DNA, the CDR3 is TGTGCCAGCAGCGTGGGAACTTTTGGAGATACGCAGTATTTT.

This rearrangement joins TRBV2 to TRBJ2-7; 7 nucleotides align to TRBD2. In germline, CDR1 is SNHLY, CDR2 FYNNEI. The CDR3 contains 16 residues. Trimming at V came to 6 bases and at J to 2 bases, leaving 13 bases not matched to a gene. Here the CDR3 reads CASRDPLAVMAYEQYF. The CDR3 nucleotides read TGTGCCAGCAGGGATCCTCTAGCGGTAATGGCCTACGAGCAGTACTTC.

This clonotype appeared many times. The rearrangement uses TRBV12-3 or TRBV12-4 and TRBJ1-1, with 8 bases that match TRBD1. The CDR3 has 12 residues. V shed 2 bases and J 7 bases; nucleotides not matched to a gene: 0. The CDR3 DNA follows: TGTGCCAGCAGTTTAACAGGGGGTGAAGCTTTCTTT. Its protein product is CASSLTGGEAFF.

The chain uses TRBV7-2 and TRBJ1-6, with D tentatively TRBD1 (6 bases). Per germline, CDR1 SGHTA and CDR2 FQGNSA. Trimming cost V 6 bases and J 14 bases, with 17 bases left between them. This CDR3 is 13 amino acids long. CDR3: CASRPPTGTTLHF. The CDR3 DNA reads as TGTGCCAGCAGACCCCCGACCGGGACAACCCTCCACTTT. Based on the CDR3 plus reference TRBV7-2 and TRBJ1-6, the full variable domain is GAGVSQSPSNKVTEKGKDVELRCDPISGHTALYWYRQSLGQGLEFLIYFQGNSAPDKSGLPSDRFSAERTGGSVSTLTIQRTQQEDSAVYLCASRPPTGTTLHFGNGTRLTVT.

The chain employs TRBV20-1 and TRBJ1-1; D may be TRBD1 (6 bases). V was shortened by 4 bases and J by 7 bases, with 22 bases between the two germline ends. This CDR3 contains 15 residues. Germline CDR1 is DFQATT and CDR2 is SNEGSKA (reference sequence). The CDR3 DNA follows: TGCAGTGCTAAAGAGGCAGGGGCAGCCTCTTTTGAAGCTTTCTTT. The encoded protein is CSAKEAGAASFEAFF.

This clonotype was counted a few times. The chain carries TRBV5-1 and TRBJ2-1; a weak D match, TRBD1 (5 bases). In germline, CDR1 is SGHRS, CDR2 YFSETQ. The CDR3 runs 17 residues. Trimming left V 4 bases short and J 7 bases short, with 24 bases between. The CDR3 loop is CASSVDLGPRVGNEQFF. The DNA of the CDR3 is TGCGCCAGCAGCGTCGACCTCGGGCCCAGGGTCGGGAATGAGCAGTTCTTC.

The V and J genes are TRBV5-1 and TRBJ2-3; unclear D gene. Trimming stripped 2 bases from V and 6 bases from J, with 13 bases between. The CDR3 has 14 residues. CDR1 and CDR2 from the germline V gene are SGHRS and YFSETQ. CDR3 sequence: CASSLKSGRDTQYF. As DNA, the CDR3 is TGCGCCAGCAGCTTAAAGAGTGGGCGGGATACGCAGTATTTT.

The chain couples TRBV10-3 to TRBJ2-1; a possible D gene is TRBD2 (6 bases). This CDR3 contains 16 residues. The germline V and J ends were trimmed by 0 bases and 6 bases, with 15 bases remaining between them. Germline CDR1 reads ENHRY; CDR2 reads SYGVKD. The CDR3 loop is CAISESWIGRGNEQFF. The CDR3 coding sequence is TGTGCCATCAGTGAGTCCTGGATCGGGCGGGGCAATGAGCAGTTCTTC.

The rearrangement links TRBV5-1 to TRBJ2-7; 9 bases fit TRBD1. The V segment lost 4 bases and the J segment 3 bases; nucleotides outside the gene matches: 5. Germline-derived CDR1 and CDR2 are SGHRS and YFSETQ. The CDR3 consists of 14 residues. The CDR3 region has the DNA TGCGCCAGCAGCCGGTGGGACAGGGACTACGAGCAGTACTTC. As protein: CASSRWDRDYEQYF.

The chain combines TRBV20-1 with TRBJ2-3; 10 bases match TRBD2. Germline assignment: CDR1 DFQATT and CDR2 SNEGSKA (reference sequence). Unmatched junction bases numbered 12, after V lost 8 bases and J lost 4 bases. The CDR3 extends over 15 amino acids. CDR3 DNA sequence: TGCAGTCCTAAACGGAGCGGGGGGGCCCCAGATACGCAGTATTTT. Translation gives CSPKRSGGAPDTQYF.

This clonotype was observed a handful of times. The V gene is TRBV7-9, the J gene TRBJ2-5; TRBD1 is a possible D gene (6 bases). CDR3 size: 15 residues. Trimming took off 2 bases at V and 2 bases at J, with 12 bases between the two ends. Germline V gives CDR1 SEHNR, CDR2 FQNEAQ (reference sequence). The DNA of the CDR3 is TGTGCCAGCAGCTTACAGGGGTCAAAACAAGAGACCCAGTACTTC. It specifies CASSLQGSKQETQYF.